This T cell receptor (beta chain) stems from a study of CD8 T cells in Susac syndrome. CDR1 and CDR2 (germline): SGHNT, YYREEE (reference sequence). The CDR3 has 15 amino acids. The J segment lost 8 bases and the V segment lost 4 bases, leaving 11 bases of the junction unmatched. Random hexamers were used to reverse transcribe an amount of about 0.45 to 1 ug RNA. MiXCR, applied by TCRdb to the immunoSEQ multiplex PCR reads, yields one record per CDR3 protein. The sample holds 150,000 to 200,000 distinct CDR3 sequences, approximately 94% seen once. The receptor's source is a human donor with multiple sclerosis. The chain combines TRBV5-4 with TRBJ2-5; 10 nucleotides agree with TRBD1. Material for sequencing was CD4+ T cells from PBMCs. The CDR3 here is CASSPMDRGMNTQYF. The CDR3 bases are TGTGCCAGCAGCCCAATGGACAGGGGGATGAATACCCAGTACTTC.